This T cell receptor (beta chain) was captured by sequencing in a study of regulatory T cells in long-lasting Graves disease. This clonotype was seen at least ten times. Antigen unknown. Building the TCR beta libraries relied on iRepertoire HTBI primers, and CDR3 regions underwent Arm-PCR. TCRdb itself ran the multiplex PCR reads through MiXCR, one entry per CDR3 protein. The data show approximately 360,000 distinct CDR3 sequences, around 11% seen once. V trimming: 0 bases; J trimming: 3 bases; junction bases outside the gene matches: 10. The CDR3 covers 18 residues. Germline CDR1 and CDR2: MNHEY and SVGEGT. Whole-study findings and limits: Persistent Graves' patients showed reduced TCR diversity versus newly diagnosed patients. Accuracy may have suffered from the small sample size. TRBV28, TRBJ1-2 and TRBJ2-5 were segments that persistent disease favored.

Time point noted: newly diagnosed GD, antithyroid drugs for less than 3 months. The TCR library was made from RNA that had been extracted from PBMCs in TRIzol. In addition, the sample was reused for a study of T cells in Graves' hyperthyroidism and ophthalmopathy. That report adds: It was considered stable Graves' hyperthyroidism when ophthalmopathy did not progress within 18 months.

The chain couples TRBV6-2 or TRBV6-3 to TRBJ2-3; 9 bases map to TRBD2. The input for sequencing was peripheral blood mononuclear cells (PBMCs), taken at new diagnosis, from a patient treated with antithyroid drugs. This clonotype was obtained from a woman between 18 and 29 years old with Graves disease. The CDR3 DNA reads as TGTGCCAGCAGTTACTCGCGGCGGGAGGGCCGGGGAACAGATACGCAGTATTTT. It translates to CASSYSRREGRGTDTQYF.